These 13 T cell receptor beta chains came from one sample sequenced in a study of T cells in localized non-small cell lung cancer. Measured with immunoSEQ multiplex PCR; TCRdb has only the in-frame clones, and not every one. The table shows around 30,000 clones, with 90% to 95% occurring only once. Sequences were derived from peripheral blood, sampled before any cancer treatment. The origin of the receptors is a woman aged 35 to 75 with stage I lung adenocarcinoma.

The chain carries TRBV29-1 and TRBJ1-1, with 9 nucleotides matching TRBD1. After removal of 6 bases from V and 1 base from J, the junction contained 6 bases not matched to a gene. This CDR3 comprises 14 residues. Germline values: CDR1 SQVTM, CDR2 ANQGSEA. The CDR3: CSVLPGQGNTEAFF. For the CDR3, the DNA is TGCAGCGTCCTCCCGGGACAGGGGAACACTGAAGCTTTCTTT. Filled out from reference TRBV29-1 and TRBJ1-1, the complete variable domain reads SAVISQKPSRDICQRGTSLTIQCQVDSQVTMMFWYRQQPGQSLTLIATANQGSEATYESGFVIDKFPISRPNLTFSTLTVSNMSPEDSSIYLCSVLPGQGNTEAFFGQGTRLTVV.

This rearrangement joins TRBV5-1 to TRBJ2-5; TRBD1 matches 9 bases. The V gene's germline CDR1 is SGHRS and CDR2 YFSETQ. V dropped 3 bases and J dropped 4; count of bases not matched to a gene: 4. This CDR3 has 14 residues. CDR3 region: CASSSTGGAETQYF. For the CDR3, the DNA is TGCGCCAGCAGCTCAACAGGGGGCGCAGAGACCCAGTACTTC.

This chain uses TRBV29-1 with TRBJ2-5; TRBD2 aligns across 15 bases. This CDR3 contains 14 residues. The trim removed 7 bases at V and 7 bases at J, leaving 7 bases unmatched. Germline values: CDR1 SQVTM, CDR2 ANQGSEA. The CDR3 DNA is TGCAGCGGAGGGACTAGCGGGGGGCGTTTGACCCAGTACTTC. It is translated as CSGGTSGGRLTQYF.

The gene calls are TRBV28 and TRBJ1-4; D may be TRBD1 (6 bases). The V and J ends lost 6 bases and 2 bases respectively, with 16 bases between them. Germline V lookup: CDR1 MDHEN, CDR2 SYDVKM. This CDR3 spans 16 amino acids. The CDR3 reads CASRPRTGYTNEKLFF. The CDR3 DNA is TGTGCCAGCAGACCCCGAACAGGGTATACTAATGAAAAACTGTTTTTT.

This clone appeared a single time. This chain uses TRBV2 with TRBJ2-6; 7 bases align to TRBD1. The germline gives CDR1 SNHLY, CDR2 FYNNEI. Trimming took 5 bases from V and 2 from J; bases not matched to a gene: 3. There are 15 residues in the CDR3. CDR3 protein: CASSYDRAGANVLTF. The CDR3 bases are TGTGCCAGCAGTTACGACAGGGCTGGGGCCAACGTCCTGACTTTC.

J is TRBJ2-3 and V is TRBV6-6; 11 bases line up with TRBD2. With V trimmed by 7 bases and J by 1 base, 7 bases remained unmatched. CDR3 length equals 16 residues. Germline lookup yields CDR1 MNHNY and CDR2 SVGAGI (reference sequence). The CDR3 reads CASTDPTSGGTDTQYF. CDR3 nucleotide sequence: TGTGCCAGCACCGACCCGACTAGCGGGGGCACAGATACGCAGTATTTT.

V gene TRBV5-1 combines with J gene TRBJ1-6; D not resolved. CDR3 length: 15 residues. Per the germline V gene, CDR1 is SGHRS and CDR2 is YFSETQ. V was pared by 0 bases and J by 10 bases, with 14 bases between. The CDR3 DNA reads as TGCGCCAGCAGCTTGGACCCATTGGTGGGATCACCCCTCCACTTT. Translated: CASSLDPLVGSPLHF.

The V call is TRBV9, the J call TRBJ2-5; D ambiguous. Trimming removed 4 bases from V and 5 bases from J, with 12 bases in between. The CDR3 has 13 residues. Germline V gene sequence: CDR1 SGDLS, CDR2 YYNGEE. CDR3 nucleotide sequence: TGTGCCAGCAGCCAGTCTCAGCACGAGACCCAGTACTTC. Protein sequence: CASSQSQHETQYF.

The chain employs TRBV18 and TRBJ1-2; 9 bases agree with TRBD1. This CDR3 is built from 13 residues. Looked up from germline, CDR1 is KGHSH and CDR2 is LQKENI. Losses at the gene ends were 4 bases for V and 8 bases for J; bases not matched to a gene: 5. The CDR3 bases are TGTGCCAGCTCACGGACAGGGGTAGACGGCTACACCTTC. Protein sequence: CASSRTGVDGYTF.

This rearrangement joins TRBV6-1 to TRBJ2-3; 7 bases are shared with TRBD2. The length of the CDR3 is 16 residues. J was trimmed by 3 bases and V by 2 bases; bases with no gene match: 8. The germline CDR1 and CDR2 sequences are MNHNS and SASEGT. CDR3 sequence (DNA): TGTGCCAGCAGTGAATTAGCGGGCCCCGGGACAGATACGCAGTATTTT. Translated: CASSELAGPGTDTQYF.

This chain links TRBV19 with TRBJ1-5; 8 nucleotides line up with TRBD1. V was clipped by 5 bases and J by 2 bases; unmatched bases: 5. Per the germline V gene, CDR1 is LNHDA and CDR2 is SQIVND (reference sequence). CDR3 length equals 15 residues. CDR3 sequence (DNA): TGTGCCAGTAGTGTCGACAGGGGTCGCAATCAGCCCCAGCATTTT. It is translated as CASSVDRGRNQPQHF. The variable domain in full, completed from reference TRBV19 and TRBJ1-5, reads DGGITQSPKYLFRKEGQNVTLSCEQNLNHDAMYWYRQDPGQGLRLIYYSQIVNDFQKGDIAEGYSVSREKKESFPLTVTSAQKNPTAFYLCASSVDRGRNQPQHFGDGTRLSIL.

The V call is TRBV7-2, the J call TRBJ2-2; D not certain. The germline gives CDR1 SGHTA, CDR2 FQGNSA. This CDR3 spans 15 amino acids. V was pared by 2 bases and J by 2 bases, with 9 bases between. In nucleotides, the CDR3 is TGTGCCAGCAGCTTATCCCCCCTTAACACCGGGGAGCTGTTTTTT. The encoded protein is CASSLSPLNTGELFF.

The chain uses TRBV5-1 and TRBJ2-1; 12 nucleotides match TRBD2. V gave up 3 bases and J gave up 8 bases; unmatched junction bases: 9. In germline, CDR1 is SGHRS, CDR2 YFSETQ. This CDR3 has 16 amino acids. CDR3 sequence: CASSSDMGLAGYEQFF. As DNA, the CDR3 is TGCGCCAGCAGCTCCGATATGGGACTAGCGGGTTATGAGCAGTTCTTC.